The 10 T cell receptor beta chains given below trace back to one sample, sequenced in a study of T cell repertoires in cytomegalovirus infection. Via MiXCR, TCRdb re-called the reads, giving one row per CDR3 protein. The sample includes around 550,000 distinct CDR3 sequences, about a quarter seen only once; the top ten take about 13%. Sample: PBMCs. The receptor set was obtained from a human donor in good health (CMV status not recorded). Some clones in this sample may be carry-over from other donors' samples.

This clonotype appeared a few times. The chain carries TRBV7-9 and TRBJ2-1; 10 positions agree with TRBD2. There are 17 residues in the CDR3. Trimming cost V 5 bases and J 4 bases; bases outside gene matches: 11. Germline values: CDR1 SEHNR, CDR2 FQNEAQ (reference sequence). The CDR3 coding sequence is TGTGCCAGCAGCCCACCCCTTAGCGGGAGGAGGTACAATGAGCAGTTCTTC. Its protein product is CASSPPLSGRRYNEQFF.

This clonotype occurred many times. CDR3: CASSVRTGGTYNEQFF. CDR3 in DNA: TGTGCCAGTAGTGTCCGGACAGGGGGTACGTACAATGAGCAGTTCTTC. The chain recombines TRBV19 with TRBJ2-1; 10 bases match TRBD1. The CDR3 covers 16 residues. Germline trimming cut 5 bases from V and 4 bases from J; bases unmatched to any gene: 8. Germline loops: CDR1 LNHDA, CDR2 SQIVND (reference sequence).

The chain recombines TRBV2 with TRBJ2-7, with 9 bases that match TRBD2. Losses at the gene ends were 7 bases for V and 8 bases for J; bases not matched to a gene: 6. The CDR3 length is 12 residues. CDR1 is SNHLY and CDR2 is FYNNEI in the germline V gene. In DNA, the CDR3 is TGTGCCAGCATGCCTAGCGGGAAAAAGCAGTACTTC. Translated, it gives CASMPSGKKQYF.

The V and J genes are TRBV10-3 and TRBJ2-3, with 8 bases lining up with TRBD2. CDR1 is ENHRY and CDR2 is SYGVKD in the germline V gene. This CDR3 region has 14 residues. Trimming removed 7 bases from V and 0 bases from J; junction bases left unmatched: 3. CDR3 in amino acids: CAIMASGSTDTQYF. The CDR3 DNA reads TGTGCCATCATGGCTAGCGGGAGCACAGATACGCAGTATTTT.

This chain uses TRBV7-9 with TRBJ2-7, with D perhaps being TRBD1 or TRBD2 (5 bases each). The CDR3 length is 14 residues. CDR1 is SEHNR, CDR2 FQNEAQ, per germline (reference sequence). Between the trimmed V and J ends, which lost 6 bases and 2 bases, there was a span of 14 bases. CDR3 in amino acids: CASSKLGPTYEQYF. The CDR3 DNA reads as TGTGCCAGCAGTAAGTTGGGACCCACCTACGAGCAGTACTTC.

This clonotype was seen repeatedly, ten times or more. The chain carries TRBV7-3 and TRBJ1-1; a weak D match, TRBD1 (5 bases). From germline, CDR1 is SGHTA and CDR2 FQGTGA. CDR3 length: 14 amino acids. The V and J ends lost 2 bases and 5 bases respectively, with 12 bases between them. The CDR3 region is CASSLQGFGTEAFF. The CDR3 coding sequence is TGTGCCAGCAGCTTACAGGGTTTTGGGACTGAAGCTTTCTTT.

This clonotype came up a few times. This sequence joins TRBV7-8 and TRBJ2-5, with a tentative D call TRBD2 (6 bases). From germline, CDR1 is SGHVS and CDR2 FQNEAQ. The V and J ends lost 7 bases and 3 bases respectively, with 12 bases between them. The CDR3 covers 13 residues. In DNA form, the CDR3 reads TGTGCCAGCAAGGATGGCGGGAAAGAGACCCAGTACTTC. The encoded protein is CASKDGGKETQYF.

The chain has TRBV18 and TRBJ2-1, with TRBD1 identical over 7 bases. The trim removed 6 bases at V and 5 bases at J, leaving 10 bases unmatched. The CDR3 loop spans 15 amino acids. Germline V lookup: CDR1 KGHSH, CDR2 LQKENI. CDR3 loop: CASSENRGVNNEQFF. CDR3 coding DNA: TGTGCCAGCTCTGAGAACAGGGGCGTAAACAATGAGCAGTTCTTC.

V and J are TRBV7-6 and TRBJ1-1; weak D call: TRBD1 (6 bases). The ends were cut back, 0 bases at V and 1 base at J, with 15 bases in the middle. CDR1 is SGHVS, CDR2 FNYEAQ, per germline. CDR3 length equals 17 residues. CDR3 sequence (DNA): TGTGCCAGCAGCTTAGCGACTGGAACAGGGCGGAACACTGAAGCTTTCTTT. Translated, it gives CASSLATGTGRNTEAFF. Complete variable domain (other parts from reference TRBV7-6 and TRBJ1-1): GAGVSQSPRYKVTKRGQDVALRCDPISGHVSLYWYRQALGQGPEFLTYFNYEAQQDKSGLPNDRFSAERPEGSISTLTIQRTEQRDSAMYRCASSLATGTGRNTEAFFGQGTRLTVV.

This clonotype was counted ten times or more. V gene TRBV7-2 combines with J gene TRBJ2-7; D is unresolved. This CDR3 has 15 amino acids. Germline V gene data show CDR1 as SGHTA and CDR2 as FQGNSA. Trimming stripped 2 bases from V and 3 bases from J, with 14 bases between. The CDR3 sequence: CASSLRHGDLYEQYF. The CDR3 DNA sequence: TGTGCCAGCAGCTTAAGGCACGGAGACCTCTACGAGCAGTACTTC.